This T cell receptor (beta chain) was captured by sequencing in a study of T cells in Graves' hyperthyroidism and ophthalmopathy. Findings and limits, study-wide: Patients with ophthalmopathy were separated from those with stable hyperthyroidism by a 13 V-J model. Most thyroid clonotypes with frequency above 0.001 were detected in blood.

The CDR3 totals 16 residues. Germline CDR1 SEHNR, CDR2 FQNEAQ (reference sequence). V lost 4 bases to trimming and J lost 6 bases, with 22 bases between them. Template material for amplifying TCR beta CDR3 regions consisted of RNA transcripts. In the first-round RT-PCR of the TCR CDR3, the HTBI primer set was used. One entry per CDR3 protein, called by TCRdb with MiXCR from the multiplex PCR reads. The sample yields a few hundred thousand distinct CDR3 sequences, about an eighth seen once. This clonotype was picked up a small number of times. Its antigen is currently unknown. The J gene is TRBJ2-7, the V gene TRBV7-9; D might be TRBD2 (6 bases). This TCR was sampled from a woman aged 40 to 49 with Graves' ophthalmopathy. The sample comprised blood. Here the CDR3 reads CASSSQSRGGSREQYF. CDR3 nucleotides: TGTGCCAGCAGCTCCCAATCAAGGGGAGGCAGTCGCGAGCAGTACTTC.